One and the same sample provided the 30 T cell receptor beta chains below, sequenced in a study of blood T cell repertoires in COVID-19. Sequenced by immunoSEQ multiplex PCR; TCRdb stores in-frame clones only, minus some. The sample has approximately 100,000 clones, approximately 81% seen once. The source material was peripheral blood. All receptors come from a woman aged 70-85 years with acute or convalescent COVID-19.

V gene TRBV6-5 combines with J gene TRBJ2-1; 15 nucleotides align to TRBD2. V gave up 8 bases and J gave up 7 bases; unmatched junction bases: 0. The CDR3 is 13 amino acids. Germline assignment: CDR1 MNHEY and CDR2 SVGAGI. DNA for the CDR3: TGTGCCAGCGGACTAGCGGGGGGGAATGAGCAGTTCTTC. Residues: CASGLAGGNEQFF.

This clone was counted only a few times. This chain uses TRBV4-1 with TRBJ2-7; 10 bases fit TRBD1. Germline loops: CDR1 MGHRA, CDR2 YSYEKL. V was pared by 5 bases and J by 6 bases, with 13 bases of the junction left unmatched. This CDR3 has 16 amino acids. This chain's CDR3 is CASSSREGQGSCEQYV. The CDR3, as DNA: TGCGCCAGCAGCTCAAGGGAGGGACAGGGGTCTTGCGAGCAGTACGTC.

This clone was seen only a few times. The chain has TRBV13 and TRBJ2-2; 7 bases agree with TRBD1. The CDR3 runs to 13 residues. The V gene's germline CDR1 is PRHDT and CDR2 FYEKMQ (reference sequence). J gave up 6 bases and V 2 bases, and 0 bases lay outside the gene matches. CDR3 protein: CASSLQGAGELFF. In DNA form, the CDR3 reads TGTGCCAGCAGCTTACAGGGGGCCGGGGAGCTGTTTTTT.

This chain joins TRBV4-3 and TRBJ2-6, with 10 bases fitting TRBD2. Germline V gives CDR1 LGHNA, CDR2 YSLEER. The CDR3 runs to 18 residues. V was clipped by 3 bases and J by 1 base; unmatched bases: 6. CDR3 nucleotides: TGCGCCAGCAGCCAGAAAGCGGGAGGGGGGTCTGGGGCCAACGTCCTGACTTTC. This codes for CASSQKAGGGSGANVLTF.

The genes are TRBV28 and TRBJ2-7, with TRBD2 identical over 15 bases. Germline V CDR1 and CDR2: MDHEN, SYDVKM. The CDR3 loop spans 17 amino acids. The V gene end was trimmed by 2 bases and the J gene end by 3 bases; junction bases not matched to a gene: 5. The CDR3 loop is CASSLRLGLAGGYEQYV. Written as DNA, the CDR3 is TGTGCCAGCAGTTTAAGGTTGGGACTAGCGGGGGGCTACGAGCAGTACGTC.

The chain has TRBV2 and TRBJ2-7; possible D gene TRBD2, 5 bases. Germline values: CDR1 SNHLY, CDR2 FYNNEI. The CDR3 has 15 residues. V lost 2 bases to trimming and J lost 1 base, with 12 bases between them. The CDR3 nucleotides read TGTGCCAGCAGTGAAAGTTCCGAGGGTTCCTACGAGCAGTACGTC. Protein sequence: CASSESSEGSYEQYV.

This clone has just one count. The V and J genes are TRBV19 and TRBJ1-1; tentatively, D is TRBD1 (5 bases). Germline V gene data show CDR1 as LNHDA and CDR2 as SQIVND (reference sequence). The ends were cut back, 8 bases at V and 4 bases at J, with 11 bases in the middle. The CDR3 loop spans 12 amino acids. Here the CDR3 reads CASGGVVTEAFF. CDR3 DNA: TGTGCCAGTGGGGGGGTCGTCACTGAAGCTTTCTTT.

CDR3 in DNA: TGTGCCAGCAGCCCGGGGGGGAATCAGCCCCAGCATTTT. Translating gives CASSPGGNQPQHF. The genes are TRBV6-5 and TRBJ1-5, with D possibly TRBD1 on 5 matching bases. CDR3 length: 13 residues. Germline CDR1 is MNHEY and CDR2 is SVGAGI. Trimming took 6 bases from V and 4 from J, leaving 10 bases between them.

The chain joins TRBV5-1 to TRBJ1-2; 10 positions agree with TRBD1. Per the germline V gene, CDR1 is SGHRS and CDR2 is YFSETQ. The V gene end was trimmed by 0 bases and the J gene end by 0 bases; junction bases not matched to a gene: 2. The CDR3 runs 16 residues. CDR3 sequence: CASSLGDRGANYGYTF. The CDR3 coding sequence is TGCGCCAGCAGCTTGGGGGACAGGGGAGCTAACTATGGCTACACCTTC.

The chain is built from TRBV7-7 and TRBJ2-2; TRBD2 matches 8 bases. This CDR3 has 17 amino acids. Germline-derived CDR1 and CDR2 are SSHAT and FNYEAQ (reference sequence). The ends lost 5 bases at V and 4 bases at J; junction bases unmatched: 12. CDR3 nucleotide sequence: TGTGCCAGCAGCCCCGAGGTAGCGGGGCTAAGCACCGGGGAGCTGTTTTTT. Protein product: CASSPEVAGLSTGELFF.

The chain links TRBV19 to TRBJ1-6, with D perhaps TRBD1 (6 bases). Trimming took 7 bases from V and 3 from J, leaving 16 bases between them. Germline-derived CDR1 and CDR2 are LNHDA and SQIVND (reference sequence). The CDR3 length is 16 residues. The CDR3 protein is CASKPRGWGYNSPLHF. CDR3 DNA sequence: TGTGCCAGTAAGCCCAGGGGATGGGGCTATAATTCACCCCTCCACTTT.

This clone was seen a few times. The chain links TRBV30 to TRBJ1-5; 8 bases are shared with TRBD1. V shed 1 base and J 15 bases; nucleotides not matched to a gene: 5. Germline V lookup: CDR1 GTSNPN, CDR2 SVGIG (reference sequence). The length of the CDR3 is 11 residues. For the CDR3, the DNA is TGTGCCTGGAGTGCAGGACAGGGAATGCATTTT. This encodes CAWSAGQGMHF.

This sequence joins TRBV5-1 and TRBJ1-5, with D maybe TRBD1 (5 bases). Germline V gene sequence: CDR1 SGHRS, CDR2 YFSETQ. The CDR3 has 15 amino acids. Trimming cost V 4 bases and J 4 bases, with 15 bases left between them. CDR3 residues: CASSPGAGTNQPQHF. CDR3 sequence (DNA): TGCGCCAGCAGCCCCGGTGCGGGGACGAATCAGCCCCAGCATTTT.

CDR3 loop: CASSPRPGQGFNYGYTF. CDR3 nucleotide sequence: TGTGCCAGCAGCCCACGACCGGGACAGGGATTTAACTATGGCTACACCTTC. This chain links TRBV7-8 with TRBJ1-2; 9 nucleotides agree with TRBD1. The V gene's germline CDR1 is SGHVS and CDR2 FQNEAQ. The CDR3 is made up of 17 amino acids. The junction had 11 bases not matched to a gene; V was cut back by 5 bases and J by 1 base.

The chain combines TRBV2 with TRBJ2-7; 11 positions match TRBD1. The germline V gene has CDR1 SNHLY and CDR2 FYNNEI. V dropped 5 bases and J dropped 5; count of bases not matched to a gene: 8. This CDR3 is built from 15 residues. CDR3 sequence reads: CASSPRTGGIDEQYV. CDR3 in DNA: TGTGCCAGCAGTCCCCGGACAGGGGGCATCGACGAGCAGTACGTC.

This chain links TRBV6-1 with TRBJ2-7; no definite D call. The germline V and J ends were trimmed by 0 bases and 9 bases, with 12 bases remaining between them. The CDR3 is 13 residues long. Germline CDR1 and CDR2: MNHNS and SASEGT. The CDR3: CASSEAETRGQYV. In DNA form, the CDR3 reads TGTGCCAGCAGTGAAGCTGAAACCCGCGGGCAGTACGTC.

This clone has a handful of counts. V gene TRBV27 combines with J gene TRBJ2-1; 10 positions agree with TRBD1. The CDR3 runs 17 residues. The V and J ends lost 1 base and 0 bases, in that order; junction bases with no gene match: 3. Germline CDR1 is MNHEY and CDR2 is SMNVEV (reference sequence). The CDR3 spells CASSLLRTGGSYNEQFF. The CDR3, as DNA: TGTGCCAGCAGTTTATTGAGGACAGGGGGCTCCTACAATGAGCAGTTCTTC.

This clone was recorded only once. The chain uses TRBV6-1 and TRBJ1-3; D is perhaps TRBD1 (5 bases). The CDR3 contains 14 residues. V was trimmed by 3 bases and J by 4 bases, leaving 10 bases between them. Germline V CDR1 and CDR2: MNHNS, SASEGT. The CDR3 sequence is CASSEGGAGNTIYF. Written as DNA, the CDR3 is TGTGCCAGCAGTGAGGGGGGAGCAGGAAACACCATATATTTT.

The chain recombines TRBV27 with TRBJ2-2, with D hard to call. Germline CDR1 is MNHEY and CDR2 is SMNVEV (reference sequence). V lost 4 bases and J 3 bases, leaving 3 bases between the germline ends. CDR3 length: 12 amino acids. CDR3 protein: CASSSYTGELFF. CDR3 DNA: TGTGCCAGCAGTTCCTACACCGGGGAGCTGTTTTTT.

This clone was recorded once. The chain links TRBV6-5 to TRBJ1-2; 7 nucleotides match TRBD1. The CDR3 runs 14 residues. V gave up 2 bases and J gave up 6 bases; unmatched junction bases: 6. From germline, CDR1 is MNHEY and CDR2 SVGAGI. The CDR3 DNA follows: TGTGCCAGCAGTTACCAGGGACAGTACAATGGCTACACCTTC. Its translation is CASSYQGQYNGYTF.

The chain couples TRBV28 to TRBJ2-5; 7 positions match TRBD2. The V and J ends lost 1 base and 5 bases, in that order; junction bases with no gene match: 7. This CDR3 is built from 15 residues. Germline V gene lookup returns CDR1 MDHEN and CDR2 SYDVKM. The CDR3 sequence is CASSLYRAGSETQYF. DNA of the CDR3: TGTGCCAGCAGTTTATATCGAGCGGGGTCCGAGACCCAGTACTTC.

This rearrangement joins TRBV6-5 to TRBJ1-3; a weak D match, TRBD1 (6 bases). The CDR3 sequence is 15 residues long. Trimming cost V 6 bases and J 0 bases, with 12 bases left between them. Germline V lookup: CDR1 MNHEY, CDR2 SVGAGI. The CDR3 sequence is CASRPRGGSGNTIYF. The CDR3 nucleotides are TGTGCCAGCAGACCTAGAGGGGGCTCTGGAAACACCATATATTTT.

Written as DNA, the CDR3 is TGTGCCACCAGTGATTTGTATGGGCCGGACACAGATACGCAGTATTTT. As protein: CATSDLYGPDTDTQYF. The chain recombines TRBV24-1 with TRBJ2-3; D is uncertain. This CDR3 comprises 16 residues. The V and J ends lost 0 bases and 2 bases respectively, with 11 bases between them. Germline CDR1 KGHDR, CDR2 SFDVKD.

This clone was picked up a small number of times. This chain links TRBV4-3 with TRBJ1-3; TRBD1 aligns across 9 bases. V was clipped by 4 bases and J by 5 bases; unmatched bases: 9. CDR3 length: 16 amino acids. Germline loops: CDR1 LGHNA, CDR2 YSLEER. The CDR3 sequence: CASSLLGQGLRNTIYF. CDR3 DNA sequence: TGCGCCAGCAGCCTCCTCGGACAGGGGCTCCGAAACACCATATATTTT.

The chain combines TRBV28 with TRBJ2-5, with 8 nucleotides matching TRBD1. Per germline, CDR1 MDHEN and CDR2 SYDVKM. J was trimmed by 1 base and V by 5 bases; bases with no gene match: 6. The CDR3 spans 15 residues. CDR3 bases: TGTGCCAGCAGTGCCCCGGGACAGGTCCAAGAGACCCAGTACTTC. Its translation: CASSAPGQVQETQYF.

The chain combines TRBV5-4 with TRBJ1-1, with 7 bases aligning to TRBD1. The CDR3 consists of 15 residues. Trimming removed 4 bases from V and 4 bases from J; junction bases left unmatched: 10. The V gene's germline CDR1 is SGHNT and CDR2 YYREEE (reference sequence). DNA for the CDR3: TGTGCCAGCAGCCCCCCCACAGGGGTGGGCACTGAAGCTTTCTTT. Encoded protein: CASSPPTGVGTEAFF.

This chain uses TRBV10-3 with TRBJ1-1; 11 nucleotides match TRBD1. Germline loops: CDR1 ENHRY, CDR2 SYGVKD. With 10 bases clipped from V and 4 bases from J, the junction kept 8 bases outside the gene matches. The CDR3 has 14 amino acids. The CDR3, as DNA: TGTGCCACCCTACCCGGGACAGGGGGCACTGAAGCTTTCTTT. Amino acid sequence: CATLPGTGGTEAFF.

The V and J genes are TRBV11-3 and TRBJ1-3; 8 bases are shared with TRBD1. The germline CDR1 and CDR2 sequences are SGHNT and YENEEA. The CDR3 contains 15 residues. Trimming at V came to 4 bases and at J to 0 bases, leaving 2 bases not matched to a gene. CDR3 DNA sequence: TGTGCCAGCAGCTGTACAGGGGGCTCTGGAAACACCATATATTTT. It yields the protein CASSCTGGSGNTIYF.

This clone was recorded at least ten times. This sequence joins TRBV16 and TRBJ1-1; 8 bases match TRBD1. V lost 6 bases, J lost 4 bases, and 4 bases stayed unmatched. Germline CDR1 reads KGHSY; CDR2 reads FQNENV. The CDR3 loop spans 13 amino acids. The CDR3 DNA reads TGTGCCAGCAGTACCACAGGGGGCACTGAAGCTTTCTTT. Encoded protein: CASSTTGGTEAFF.

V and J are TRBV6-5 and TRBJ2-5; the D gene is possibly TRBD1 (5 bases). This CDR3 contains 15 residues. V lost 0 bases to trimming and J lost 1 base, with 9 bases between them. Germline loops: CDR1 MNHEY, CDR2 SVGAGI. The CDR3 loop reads CASSYSYRSQETQYF. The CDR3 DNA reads TGTGCCAGCAGTTACTCTTACAGGTCCCAAGAGACCCAGTACTTC.